This TCR beta chain was recovered during a study of T cells after posttransplantation cyclophosphamide (dated by TCRdb to the mid-2010s). Broadly, across the study: T cell repertoire reconstitution was tracked by TRB sequencing after myeloablative bone marrow transplantation in which posttransplantation cyclophosphamide was used as GVHD prophylaxis. Antigen receptor sequencing covered samples from roughly 35 PTCy-treated patients and approximately 17 of their related bone marrow donors. Blood from all 35 or so PTCy patients who had 1-year posttransplant specimens underwent TRB sequencing. Up to 3 additional blood samples from 2 to 5.2 years after transplant were also TRB-sequenced in 3 patients, as was pretransplant blood from 4 patients. Because TRA and TRB clonality correlated tightly in roughly 10 samples, the subsequent TCR analyses were limited to TRB only. Public TRB sequences were checked against a database of over 3,500 sequences associated with responses to pathogens, tumor antigens, self-antigens and alloantigens.

TRB sequencing was run on genomic DNA with either the immunoSEQ assay at survey resolution or the hsTCRB kit. The study's processing was this. Initial read processing used immunoSEQ software, and repertoire analyses used the LymphoSeq R package. Clonality was computed as 1 minus normalized Shannon entropy; Gini coefficient was also calculated for each TRB dataset. Phenotypes of unsorted samples were inferred by mapping TRB sequences from sorted subsets of the recipient or donor onto the same recipient's unsorted samples. TCRdb retrieved this table from immuneACCESS and kept in-frame rearrangements only. Not all clones are present; in checked studies, unresolved V genes account for under half, and no reason is known for the remainder. From that table come the V and J calls and clone size; the DNA was used to work out D and trimming. Recorded for this sample are 25,000 to 40,000 clones; more than 85% of them occurred a single time. 0.09% to 0.12% of the sample is taken by the ten largest.

As to this clone: No cognate antigen has been identified for it. No base qualities exist here, and no much larger clone lies one base off it. The sample contains more than one DNA sequence encoding this CDR3.

Overall results and qualifications from the work: Across 45 or so patients, TRB clonality was highly associated with recipient CMV seropositivity and CMV reactivation, and PTCy diversity was similar to diversity in CNI/methotrexate controls. Donor-recipient similarity was low at 1-2 months but rose over the first year, and later blood repertoires were often dominated by donor CD8+ memory clones. The TRB repertoires of T cells infiltrating skin or GI tract showed only limited overlap with the TRB repertoires of T cells in blood.

CDR1 and CDR2 are read off the germline V gene as SGHTA and FQGNSA. The CDR3 numbers 17 residues from cysteine through phenylalanine. The entry retains the CDR3 DNA only, 51 bases that are in frame from base 1. Trimming at the junction amounts to 3 bases on V and 0 bases on J, and the germline ends lie 14 bases apart. To count as naive, T cells had to be viable CD3+CD4+ or CD3+CD8+ cells with a CCR7+CD45RA+CD45RO-CD95-CD27+CD28+ profile. Peripheral blood samples were provided by related bone marrow donors on the day of marrow donation. Peripheral blood and bone marrow mononuclear cells were isolated by Ficoll-Hypaque density centrifugation and cryopreserved. Sorting of CD4+ and CD8+ T cells, including naive and memory subsets, was performed by FACS on a FACSAria II.

The specimen sequenced was naive CD4+ T cells sorted from blood. The sequence derives from a man younger than 40 in good health and a related stem cell transplant donor. The chain joins TRBV7-2 to TRBJ1-4; no confident D gene assignment can be made. The sequenced DNA is TGTGCCAGCAGCTTGGATCCAGGAATCGCAACTAATGAAAAACTGTTTTTT. This encodes CASSLDPGIATNEKLFF.